The entry below gives a single T cell receptor beta chain sequence along with its context. Its antigen is not known. The CDR3 consists of 14 residues. The germline CDR1 and CDR2 sequences are SGHDT and YYEEEE. The V gene lost 0 bases and the J gene lost 9 bases, with 10 bases spanning the gap. TCRdb's table, derived via immunoSEQ multiplex PCR, lists solely in-frame clones and lacks some. The sample shows about 25,000 clones, approximately 88% of them seen only once. The sample is drawn from a study of lymphopenia after photon versus proton radiotherapy. Points from the study as a whole: Proton therapy kept repertoires fairly stable, unlike photons, which gained effector/memory cells.

Sequencing used peripheral blood, obtained from a patient treated with photon-based radiotherapy. The source of this sequence is a middle-aged man with gastric cancer. The chain uses TRBV5-6 and TRBJ1-6; D is unclear. The CDR3: CASSLGGSGSPLHF. The CDR3 bases are TGTGCCAGCAGCTTGGGTGGATCTGGTTCACCCCTCCACTTT.